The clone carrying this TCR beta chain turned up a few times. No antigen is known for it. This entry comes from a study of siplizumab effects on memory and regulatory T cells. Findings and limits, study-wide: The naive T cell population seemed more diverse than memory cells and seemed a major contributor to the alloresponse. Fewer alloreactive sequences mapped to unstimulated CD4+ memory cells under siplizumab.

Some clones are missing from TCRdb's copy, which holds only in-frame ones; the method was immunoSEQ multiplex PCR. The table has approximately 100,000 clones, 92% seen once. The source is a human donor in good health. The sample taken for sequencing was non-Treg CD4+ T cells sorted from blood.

The CDR3 is CSVEVPRTLNSYEQYF. CDR3 nucleotides: TGCAGCGTTGAAGTTCCCCGGACACTCAACTCCTACGAGCAGTACTTC. The chain employs TRBV29-1 and TRBJ2-7, with a tentative D call TRBD1 (5 bases). The CDR3 has 16 residues. Germline assignment: CDR1 SQVTM and CDR2 ANQGSEA. V shed 1 base and J shed 0 bases, with 16 bases lying between them.